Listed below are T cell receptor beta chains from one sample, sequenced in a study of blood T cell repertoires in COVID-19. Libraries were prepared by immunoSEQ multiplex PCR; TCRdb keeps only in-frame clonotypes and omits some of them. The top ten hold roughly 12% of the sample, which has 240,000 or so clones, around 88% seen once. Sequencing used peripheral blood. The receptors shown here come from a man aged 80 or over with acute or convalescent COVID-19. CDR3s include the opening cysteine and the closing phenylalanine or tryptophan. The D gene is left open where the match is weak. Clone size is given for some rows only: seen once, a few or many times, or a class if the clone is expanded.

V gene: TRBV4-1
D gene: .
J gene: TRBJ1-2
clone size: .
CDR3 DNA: TGCGCCAGCAGCCAAGGGGTTCCTAGGAATGGCTACACCTTC
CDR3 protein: CASSQGVPRNGYTF

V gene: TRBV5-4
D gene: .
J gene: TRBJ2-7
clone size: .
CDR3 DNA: TGTGCCAGCAGCCAAGGAGTAGGGGCCCGCGAGCAGTACTTC
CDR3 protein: CASSQGVGAREQYF

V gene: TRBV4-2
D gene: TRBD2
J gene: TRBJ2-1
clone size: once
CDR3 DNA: TGTGCCAGCAGCCCTACCCCCAGCGGGAGCTATGAGCAGTTCTTC
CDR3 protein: CASSPTPSGSYEQFF

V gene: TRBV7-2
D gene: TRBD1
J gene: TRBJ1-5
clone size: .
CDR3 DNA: TGTGCCAGCAGCCTGGCGGCAGGGGGGAATCAGCCCCAGCATTTT
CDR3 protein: CASSLAAGGNQPQHF

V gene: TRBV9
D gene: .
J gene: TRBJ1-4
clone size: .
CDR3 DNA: TGTGCCAGCAGCGTAGAAGGGAGAAATGAAAAACTGTTTTTT
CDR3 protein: CASSVEGRNEKLFF

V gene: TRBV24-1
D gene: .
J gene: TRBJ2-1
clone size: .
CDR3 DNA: TGTGCCACCAGTGATTTGCAGGGTAGCTCCTACAATGAGCAGTTCTTC
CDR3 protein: CATSDLQGSSYNEQFF

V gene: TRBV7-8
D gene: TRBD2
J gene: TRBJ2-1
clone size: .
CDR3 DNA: TGTGCCAGCAGCTCCCGGGGGGGATCCTACAATGAGCAGTTCTTC
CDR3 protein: CASSSRGGSYNEQFF

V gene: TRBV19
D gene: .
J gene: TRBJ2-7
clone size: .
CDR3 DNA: TGTGCCAGTAGTATGGGTAGCGGCGGACCGTACGAGCAGTACTTC
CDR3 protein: CASSMGSGGPYEQYF

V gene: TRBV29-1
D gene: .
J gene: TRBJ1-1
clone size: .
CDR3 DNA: TGCAGCGTTGGAGGAGTGAACACTGAAGCTTTCTTT
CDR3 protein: CSVGGVNTEAFF

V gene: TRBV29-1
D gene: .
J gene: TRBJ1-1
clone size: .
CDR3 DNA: TGCAGCGTTAGACAGGTTAGCGCTGAAGCTTTCTTT
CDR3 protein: CSVRQVSAEAFF